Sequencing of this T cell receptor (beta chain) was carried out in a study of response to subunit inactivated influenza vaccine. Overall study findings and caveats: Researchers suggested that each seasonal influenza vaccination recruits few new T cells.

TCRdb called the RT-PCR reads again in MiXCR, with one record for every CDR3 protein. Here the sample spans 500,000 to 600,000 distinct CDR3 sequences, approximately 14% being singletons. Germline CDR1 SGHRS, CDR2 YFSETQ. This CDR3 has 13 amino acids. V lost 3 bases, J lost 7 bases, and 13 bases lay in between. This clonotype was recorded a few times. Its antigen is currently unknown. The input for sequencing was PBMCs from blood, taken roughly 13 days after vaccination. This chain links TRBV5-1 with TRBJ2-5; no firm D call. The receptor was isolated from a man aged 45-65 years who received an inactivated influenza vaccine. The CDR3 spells CASSSDGVGTQYF. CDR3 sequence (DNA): TGCGCCAGCAGCTCGGATGGGGTTGGGACCCAGTACTTC.